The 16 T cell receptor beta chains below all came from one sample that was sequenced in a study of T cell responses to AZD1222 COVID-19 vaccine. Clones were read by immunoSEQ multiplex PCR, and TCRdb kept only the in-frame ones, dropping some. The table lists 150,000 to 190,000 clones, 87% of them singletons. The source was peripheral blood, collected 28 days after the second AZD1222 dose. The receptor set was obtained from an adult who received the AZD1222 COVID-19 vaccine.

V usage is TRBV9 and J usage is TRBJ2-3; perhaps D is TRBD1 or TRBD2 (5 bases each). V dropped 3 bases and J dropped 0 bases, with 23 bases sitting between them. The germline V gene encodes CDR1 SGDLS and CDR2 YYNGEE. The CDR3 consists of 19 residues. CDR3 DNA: TGTGCCAGCAGCGGACCACTTCGAGGGGTTGTTGATAGCACAGATACGCAGTATTTT. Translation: CASSGPLRGVVDSTDTQYF.

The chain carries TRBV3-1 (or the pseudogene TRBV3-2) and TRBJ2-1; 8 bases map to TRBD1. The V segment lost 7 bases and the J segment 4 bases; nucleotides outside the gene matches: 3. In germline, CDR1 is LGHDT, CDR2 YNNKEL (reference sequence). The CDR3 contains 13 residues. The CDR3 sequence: CASIGTGYNEQFF. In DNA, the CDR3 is TGTGCCAGCATAGGGACAGGATACAATGAGCAGTTCTTC.

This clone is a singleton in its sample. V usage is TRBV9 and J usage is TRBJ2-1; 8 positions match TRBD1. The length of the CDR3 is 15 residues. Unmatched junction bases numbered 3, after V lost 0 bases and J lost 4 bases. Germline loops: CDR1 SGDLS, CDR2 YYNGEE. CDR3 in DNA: TGTGCCAGCAGCGTAGGGCAGGGGGCTTACAATGAGCAGTTCTTC. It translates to CASSVGQGAYNEQFF.

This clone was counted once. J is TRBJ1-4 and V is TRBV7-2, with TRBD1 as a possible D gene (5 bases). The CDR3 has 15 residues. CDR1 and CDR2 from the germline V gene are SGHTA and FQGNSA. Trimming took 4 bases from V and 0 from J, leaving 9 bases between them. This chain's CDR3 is CASSSGTATNEKLFF. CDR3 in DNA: TGTGCCAGCAGCTCTGGGACGGCAACTAATGAAAAACTGTTTTTT.

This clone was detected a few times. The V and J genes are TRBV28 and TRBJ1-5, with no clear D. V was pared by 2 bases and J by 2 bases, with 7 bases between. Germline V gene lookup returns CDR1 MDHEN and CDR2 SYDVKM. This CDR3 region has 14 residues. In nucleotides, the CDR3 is TGTGCCAGCAGTTTAGTCAGCCGCAATCAGCCCCAGCATTTT. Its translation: CASSLVSRNQPQHF. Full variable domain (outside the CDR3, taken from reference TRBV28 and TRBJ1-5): DVKVTQSSRYLVKRTGEKVFLECVQDMDHENMFWYRQDPGLGLRLIYFSYDVKMKEKGDIPEGYSVSREKKERFSLILESASTNQTSMYLCASSLVSRNQPQHFGDGTRLSIL.

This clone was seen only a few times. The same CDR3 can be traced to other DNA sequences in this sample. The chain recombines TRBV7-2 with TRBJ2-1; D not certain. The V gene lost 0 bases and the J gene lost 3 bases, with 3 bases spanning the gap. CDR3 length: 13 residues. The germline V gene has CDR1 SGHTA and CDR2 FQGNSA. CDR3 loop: CASSLALYNEQFF. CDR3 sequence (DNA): TGTGCCAGCAGCTTAGCTCTCTACAATGAGCAGTTCTTC.

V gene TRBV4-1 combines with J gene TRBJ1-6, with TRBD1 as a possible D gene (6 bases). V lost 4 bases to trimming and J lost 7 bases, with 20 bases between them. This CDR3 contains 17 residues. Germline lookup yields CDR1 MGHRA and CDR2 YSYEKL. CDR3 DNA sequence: TGCGCCAGCAGCCGATCATCAGAGGGGGTTTGGAATTCACCCCTCCACTTT. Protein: CASSRSSEGVWNSPLHF.

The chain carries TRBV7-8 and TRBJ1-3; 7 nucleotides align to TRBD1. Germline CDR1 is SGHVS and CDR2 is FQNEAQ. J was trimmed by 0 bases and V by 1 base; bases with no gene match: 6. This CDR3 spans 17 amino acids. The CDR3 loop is CASSLDRTGPSGNTIYF. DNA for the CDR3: TGTGCCAGCAGCTTAGATCGGACAGGCCCCTCTGGAAACACCATATATTTT.

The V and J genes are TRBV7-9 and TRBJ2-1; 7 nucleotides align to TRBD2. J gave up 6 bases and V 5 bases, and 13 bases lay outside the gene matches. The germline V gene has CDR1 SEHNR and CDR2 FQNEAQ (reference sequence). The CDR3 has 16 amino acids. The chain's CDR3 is CASSPLGGGSANEQFF. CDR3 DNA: TGTGCCAGCAGCCCCCTTGGGGGGGGGTCGGCCAATGAGCAGTTCTTC.

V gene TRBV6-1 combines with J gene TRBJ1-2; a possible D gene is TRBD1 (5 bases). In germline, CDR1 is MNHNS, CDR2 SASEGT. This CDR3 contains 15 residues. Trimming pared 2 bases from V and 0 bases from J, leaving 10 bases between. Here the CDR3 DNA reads TGTGCCAGCAGTGAAAGGAGGGGAGCTAACTATGGCTACACCTTC. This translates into CASSERRGANYGYTF.

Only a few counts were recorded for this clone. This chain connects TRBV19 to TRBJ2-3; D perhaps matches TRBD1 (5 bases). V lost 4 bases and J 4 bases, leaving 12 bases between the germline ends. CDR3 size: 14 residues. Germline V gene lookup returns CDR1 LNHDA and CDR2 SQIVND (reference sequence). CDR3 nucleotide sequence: TGTGCCAGTAGTAGACAGTATCCTCCAGATACGCAGTATTTT. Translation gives CASSRQYPPDTQYF. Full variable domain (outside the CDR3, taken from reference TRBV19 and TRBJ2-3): DGGITQSPKYLFRKEGQNVTLSCEQNLNHDAMYWYRQDPGQGLRLIYYSQIVNDFQKGDIAEGYSVSREKKESFPLTVTSAQKNPTAFYLCASSRQYPPDTQYFGPGTRLTVL.

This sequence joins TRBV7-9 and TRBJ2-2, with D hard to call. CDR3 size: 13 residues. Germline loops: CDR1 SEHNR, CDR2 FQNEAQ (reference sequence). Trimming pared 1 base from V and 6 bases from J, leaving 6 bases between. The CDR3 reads CASSLVGAGELFF. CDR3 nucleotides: TGTGCCAGCAGCTTAGTTGGGGCCGGGGAGCTGTTTTTT.

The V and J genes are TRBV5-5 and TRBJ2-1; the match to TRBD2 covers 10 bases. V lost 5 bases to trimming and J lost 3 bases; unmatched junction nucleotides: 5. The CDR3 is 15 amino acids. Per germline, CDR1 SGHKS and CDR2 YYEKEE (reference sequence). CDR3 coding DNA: TGTGCCAGCAGTCCACGACTAGCGGGCTACAATGAGCAGTTCTTC. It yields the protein CASSPRLAGYNEQFF.

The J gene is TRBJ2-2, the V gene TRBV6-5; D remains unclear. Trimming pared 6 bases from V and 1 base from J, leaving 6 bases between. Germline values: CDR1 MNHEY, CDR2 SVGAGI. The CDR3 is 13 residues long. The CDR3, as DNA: TGTGCCAGCAGCTTTCAGAACACCGGGGAGCTGTTTTTT. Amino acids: CASSFQNTGELFF.

DNA for the CDR3: TGTGCCAGCAGCTTCCGGGACGGACCCTACGAGCAGTACTTC. Protein sequence: CASSFRDGPYEQYF. The V gene is TRBV7-9, the J gene TRBJ2-7; tentatively, D is TRBD1 or TRBD2 (5 bases each). There are 14 residues in the CDR3. The germline V gene has CDR1 SEHNR and CDR2 FQNEAQ (reference sequence). Trimming took 3 bases from V and 2 from J, leaving 11 bases between them.

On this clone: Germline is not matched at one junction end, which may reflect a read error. The CDR3 region is CAGSESRPTNEKLFF. The DNA of the CDR3 is TGTGCCGGCAGTGAATCGCGGCCAACTAATGAAAAACTGTTTTTT. The V gene is TRBV25-1, the J gene TRBJ1-4; D is unclear. The CDR3 totals 15 residues. Germline-derived CDR1 and CDR2 are MGHDK and SYGVNS. Complete variable domain (other parts from reference TRBV25-1 and TRBJ1-4): EADIYQTPRYLVIGTGKKITLECSQTMGHDKMYWYQQDPGMELHLIHYSYGVNSTEKGDLSSESTVSRIRTEHFPLTLESARPSHTSQYLCAGSESRPTNEKLFFGSGTQLSVL.